Following are 2 T cell receptor beta chains from one sample sequenced in a study of tumor and adjacent non-tumor tissue in lung cancer. The library came from three nested PCR rounds adapted from ARM-PCR protocols. A single record per CDR3 protein comes from TCRdb applying MiXCR to the multiplex PCR reads. There are under 100,000 distinct CDR3 sequences in the sample; about two thirds occur only once, and roughly 12% lies in the top ten. RNA was extracted from bulk tissue without any cell sorting. Sequenced material: lung tumor tissue. These receptor sequences come from a woman between 65 and 79 years old with non-small cell lung cancer.

This clonotype was seen once. Given a much more abundant clone one base away, this may be a read error. This sequence joins TRBV20-1 and TRBJ2-1; TRBD2 matches 11 bases. The CDR3 has 14 amino acids. Looked up from germline, CDR1 is DFQATT and CDR2 is SNEGSKA (reference sequence). The CDR3: CSAVSGREFNEHFF. For the CDR3, the DNA is TGCAGTGCCGTTAGCGGGAGGGAATTCAATGAGCACTTCTTC.

This rearrangement joins TRBV29-1 to TRBJ2-7; D gene ambiguous. Deletions cut 0 bases from V and 7 bases from J, with 19 bases between. The CDR3 has 15 residues. CDR1 SQVTM and CDR2 ANQGSEA come from the germline V gene. The CDR3 here is CSVEEITQRGLEQYF. DNA of the CDR3: TGCAGCGTTGAAGAGATTACCCAGAGAGGATTGGAGCAGTACTTC.